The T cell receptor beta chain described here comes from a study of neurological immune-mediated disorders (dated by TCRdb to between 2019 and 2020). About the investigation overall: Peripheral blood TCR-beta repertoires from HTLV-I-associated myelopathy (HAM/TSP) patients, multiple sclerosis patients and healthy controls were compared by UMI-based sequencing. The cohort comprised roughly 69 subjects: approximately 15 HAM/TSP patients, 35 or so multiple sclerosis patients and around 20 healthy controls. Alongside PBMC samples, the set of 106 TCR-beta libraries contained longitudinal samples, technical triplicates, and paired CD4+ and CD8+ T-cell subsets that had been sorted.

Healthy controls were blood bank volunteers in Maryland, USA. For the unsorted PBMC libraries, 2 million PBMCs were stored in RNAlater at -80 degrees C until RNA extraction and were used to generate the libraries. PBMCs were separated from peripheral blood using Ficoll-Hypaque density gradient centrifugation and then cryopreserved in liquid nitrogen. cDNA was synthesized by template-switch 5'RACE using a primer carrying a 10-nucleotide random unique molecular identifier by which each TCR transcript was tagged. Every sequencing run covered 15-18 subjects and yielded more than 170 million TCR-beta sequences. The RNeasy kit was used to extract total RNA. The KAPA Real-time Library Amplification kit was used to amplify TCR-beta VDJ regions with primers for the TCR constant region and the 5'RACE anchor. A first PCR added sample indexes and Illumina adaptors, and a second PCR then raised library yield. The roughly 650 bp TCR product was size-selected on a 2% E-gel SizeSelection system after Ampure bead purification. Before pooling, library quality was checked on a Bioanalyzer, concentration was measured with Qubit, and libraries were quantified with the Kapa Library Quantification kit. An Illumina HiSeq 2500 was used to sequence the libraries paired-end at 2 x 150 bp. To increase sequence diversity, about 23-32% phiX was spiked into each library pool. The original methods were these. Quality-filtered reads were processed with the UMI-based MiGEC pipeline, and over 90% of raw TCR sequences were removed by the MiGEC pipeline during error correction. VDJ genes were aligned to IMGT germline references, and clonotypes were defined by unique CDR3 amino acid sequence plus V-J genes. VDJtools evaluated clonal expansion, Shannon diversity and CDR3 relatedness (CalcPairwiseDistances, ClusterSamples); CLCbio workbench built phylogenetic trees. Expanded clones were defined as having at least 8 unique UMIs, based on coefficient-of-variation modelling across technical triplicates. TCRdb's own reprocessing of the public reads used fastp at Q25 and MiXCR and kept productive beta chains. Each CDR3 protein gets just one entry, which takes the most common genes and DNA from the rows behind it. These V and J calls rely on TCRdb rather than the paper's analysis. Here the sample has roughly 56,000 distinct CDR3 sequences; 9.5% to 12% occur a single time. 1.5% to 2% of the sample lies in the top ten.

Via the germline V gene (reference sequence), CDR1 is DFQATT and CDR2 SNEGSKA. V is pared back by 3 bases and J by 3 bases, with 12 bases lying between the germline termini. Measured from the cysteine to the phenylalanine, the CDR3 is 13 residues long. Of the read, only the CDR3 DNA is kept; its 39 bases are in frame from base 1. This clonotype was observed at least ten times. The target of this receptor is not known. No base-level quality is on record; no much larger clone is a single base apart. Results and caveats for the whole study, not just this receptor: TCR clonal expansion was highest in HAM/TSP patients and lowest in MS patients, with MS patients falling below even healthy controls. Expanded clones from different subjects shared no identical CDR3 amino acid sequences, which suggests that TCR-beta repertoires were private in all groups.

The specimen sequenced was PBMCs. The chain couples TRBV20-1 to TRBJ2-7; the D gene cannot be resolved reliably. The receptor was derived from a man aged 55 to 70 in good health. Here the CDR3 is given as CSASSGSLYEQYF. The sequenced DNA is TGCAGTGCTAGCTCCGGCTCCCTCTACGAGCAGTACTTC.